This TCR beta chain was observed in a study of regulatory T cells in long-lasting Graves disease. Turning to the study itself: Prior antithyroid drug treatment in newly diagnosed Graves' patients lasted under 3 months.

Trimming took off 1 base at V and 3 bases at J, with 9 bases between the two ends. The CDR3 consists of 14 residues. Germline values: CDR1 SEHNR, CDR2 FQNEAQ (reference sequence). Construction of TCR beta libraries relied on iRepertoire HTBI primers and on Arm-PCR targeting CDR3 regions. TCRdb re-called the multiplex PCR reads through MiXCR, storing one row per CDR3 protein. The sample shows some 500,000 distinct CDR3 sequences, 13% of them seen only once. Time point: newly diagnosed GD, antithyroid drugs for less than 3 months. Generation of the TCR library employed RNA extracted from PBMCs. The sample also formed part of further work on T cells in Graves' hyperthyroidism and ophthalmopathy. This second report adds: Blood held most thyroid clonotypes expanded above 0.001 frequency.

The sequence was obtained from a young man with Graves disease. The chain links TRBV7-9 to TRBJ1-1; possibly TRBD1 for D (6 bases). Sample: peripheral blood mononuclear cells (PBMCs), taken at new diagnosis, from a patient treated with antithyroid drugs. The chain's CDR3 is CASSLVQGDTEAFF. CDR3 DNA: TGTGCCAGCAGCTTAGTACAGGGCGACACTGAAGCTTTCTTT.